A selection of T cell receptor beta chains follows, all from one sample in a study of graft-versus-host responses after intestinal transplantation. Data came from immunoSEQ multiplex PCR; TCRdb stores just in-frame clones and leaves some out. Of around 10,000 clones listed, around 93% were seen once; the top ten hold roughly 5.1%. The sample in question was PBMCs, obtained approximately 69 days after transplant. The source is a human patient who received an intestinal transplant, so some T cells may come from the graft donor. Both conserved end residues are part of each CDR3. A D gene is named only where the DNA matches it firmly. Expanded clones get a size class; other rows say once, few or many, or leave the size out.

TRBJ1-1	.	.	TRBV7-9	TGTGCCAGCAGCTTAGCCAGGGGATTGGGGGACACTGAAGCTTTCTTT	CASSLARGLGDTEAFF
TRBJ2-3	TRBD2	.	TRBV6-1	TGTGCCAGCACTAAGACTAGCCGCACAGATACGCAGTATTTT	CASTKTSRTDTQYF
TRBJ2-1	TRBD1	once	TRBV4-1	TGCGCCAGCAGCCAAGGAGGACAGGGTCGCTGGCAGTTCTTC	CASSQGGQGRWQFF
TRBJ2-7	TRBD1	.	TRBV4-2	TGTGCCAGCAGCGCGGACAGGGCTGCCGAGCAGTACTTC	CASSADRAAEQYF
TRBJ2-7	TRBD1	.	TRBV29-1	TGCAGCGTCGGGACAGGCAAATCCTACGAGCAGTACTTC	CSVGTGKSYEQYF
TRBJ1-1	.	.	TRBV15	TGTGCCATTGGGGTCCCAGGGATGAACACTGAAGCTTTCTTT	CAIGVPGMNTEAFF
TRBJ2-1	.	.	TRBV4-1	TGCGCCAGCAGCCAAGGTACTTATGAGCAGTTCTTC	CASSQGTYEQFF
TRBJ2-7	.	.	TRBV19	TGTGCCAGCTCCTTAGATGGTACCTACGAGCAGTACTTC	CASSLDGTYEQYF
TRBJ1-5	.	.	TRBV6-5	TGTGCCAGCAGTTTGGGCAGGGGAAATCAGCCCCAGCATTTT	CASSLGRGNQPQHF
TRBJ1-1	.	.	TRBV6-1	TGTGCCAGCAGTGACGCCGGGACGGTGAACACTGAAGCTTTCTTT	CASSDAGTVNTEAFF
TRBJ1-5	.	.	TRBV6-5	TGTGCCAGCAGTTACTCGAGGGATAGCAATCAGCCCCAGCATTTT	CASSYSRDSNQPQHF
TRBJ2-1	TRBD2	.	TRBV18	TGTGCCAGCTCTCAGAGCGGGAGGGCTGAAGAGCAGTTCTTC	CASSQSGRAEEQFF